What follows are 32 T cell receptor beta chains derived from one specimen sequenced in a study of blood T cells in healthy people across ages. Primed by a sample-barcoded 5' primer and a J-beta primer mix, a second PCR proceeded for 7 to 11 cycles. MiXCR was run by TCRdb on the 5' RACE reads, yielding one entry per CDR3 protein. The sample has around 820,000 distinct CDR3 sequences; just under 25% are singletons. These data also formed part of another study, on T cells of mothers and their children.

The sample taken for sequencing was blood. Every receptor here comes from a boy between 10 and 17 years old in good health.

A single count supports this clonotype. The J gene is TRBJ2-5, the V gene TRBV20-1; 12 positions match TRBD2. The last part of the DNA fits TRBJ2-1 better; the J call may be wrong. CDR3 length: 17 amino acids. Germline values: CDR1 DFQATT, CDR2 SNEGSKA (reference sequence). CDR3 DNA: TGCAGTGCTAGAGCACGTCGACTAGCGGGGGCTTGGGGTGAGCAGTTCTTC. Its translation: CSARARRLAGAWGEQFF.

The chain joins TRBV3-1 to TRBJ2-7, with D uncertain. The V end lost 0 bases, the J end lost 3 bases, and 15 bases lay between the germline ends. CDR1 LGHDT and CDR2 YNNKEL come from the germline V gene (reference sequence). The CDR3 extends over 16 amino acids. The CDR3 loop is CASSQDSWGNFYEQYF. In DNA, the CDR3 is TGTGCCAGCAGCCAAGATTCGTGGGGAAACTTCTACGAGCAGTACTTC.

This clonotype appeared a few times. V gene TRBV5-6 combines with J gene TRBJ1-2; 7 positions match TRBD1. The V gene's germline CDR1 is SGHDT and CDR2 YYEEEE. Germline trimming cut 3 bases from V and 2 bases from J; bases unmatched to any gene: 7. The CDR3 sequence is 15 residues long. The CDR3 bases are TGTGCCAGCAGCTATGGGGACAGAGAGAACTATGGCTACACCTTC. Encoded protein: CASSYGDRENYGYTF.

The rearrangement joins TRBV29-1 to TRBJ2-5; the match to TRBD1 covers 7 bases. Germline CDR1 SQVTM, CDR2 ANQGSEA. V was clipped by 4 bases and J by 1 base; unmatched bases: 3. The CDR3 is 13 residues long. The CDR3 region is CSVAWDSQETQYF. The CDR3 DNA reads TGCAGCGTTGCATGGGACAGCCAAGAGACCCAGTACTTC. Based on the CDR3 plus reference TRBV29-1 and TRBJ2-5, the full variable domain is SAVISQKPSRDICQRGTSLTIQCQVDSQVTMMFWYRQQPGQSLTLIATANQGSEATYESGFVIDKFPISRPNLTFSTLTVSNMSPEDSSIYLCSVAWDSQETQYFGPGTRLLVL.

This clonotype was seen more than once but under ten times. This rearrangement joins TRBV24-1 to TRBJ1-6; no definite D call. This CDR3 contains 14 residues. Trimming removed 4 bases from V and 0 bases from J, with 3 bases in between. Germline assignment: CDR1 KGHDR and CDR2 SFDVKD. The CDR3 loop reads CATSESSYNSPLHF. The CDR3 DNA reads TGTGCCACCAGTGAGAGCTCCTATAATTCACCCCTCCACTTT.

CDR3 bases: TGCAGCGCCGGGACTAGCGGGAGAGAGGGTGAGCAGTTCTTC. As protein: CSAGTSGREGEQFF. V and J are TRBV29-1 and TRBJ2-1, with 14 bases that match TRBD2. The V gene end was trimmed by 7 bases and the J gene end by 9 bases; junction bases not matched to a gene: 8. The CDR3 has 14 residues. Germline V CDR1 and CDR2: SQVTM, ANQGSEA.

The chain has TRBV27 and TRBJ1-1; 8 bases agree with TRBD1. The V and J ends lost 2 bases and 4 bases, in that order; junction bases with no gene match: 12. This CDR3 comprises 17 residues. Germline CDR1 is MNHEY and CDR2 is SMNVEV (reference sequence). The CDR3 is CASSLGVGRGPSTEAFF. The CDR3 DNA follows: TGTGCCAGCAGTTTAGGGGTCGGCAGGGGGCCGAGCACTGAAGCTTTCTTT.

This clonotype was seen ten or more times. The CDR3 loop is CASSYRNTEAFF. The CDR3 DNA reads as TGTGCCAGCAGTTACCGGAACACTGAAGCTTTCTTT. This sequence joins TRBV6-2 or TRBV6-3 and TRBJ1-1; D is unclear. There are 12 residues in the CDR3. Germline values: CDR1 MNHEY, CDR2 SVGEGT. With 2 bases removed from V and 1 base from J, the gap between germline ends came to 2 bases.

The chain couples TRBV7-2 to TRBJ2-7, with 8 bases matching TRBD1. Per the germline V gene, CDR1 is SGHTA and CDR2 is FQGNSA. This CDR3 has 14 residues. V was clipped by 1 base and J by 5 bases; unmatched bases: 4. The CDR3 nucleotides are TGTGCCAGCAGCTTAGACAGGGGGTCCCACGAGCAGTACTTC. This codes for CASSLDRGSHEQYF.

This clonotype has only a few counts. The chain carries TRBV21-1 and TRBJ2-1; the DNA was not compared with TRBD2, the D call given in the table. TRBV21-1 is deemed a pseudogene. This CDR3 region has 14 residues. The CDR3 region is CASSKWASNNEQFF. The CDR3 DNA reads TGTGCCAGCAGCAAATGGGCTAGTAATAATGAGCAGTTCTTC.

The chain couples TRBV4-1 to TRBJ2-2; D gene uncertain. Trimming stripped 0 bases from V and 7 bases from J, with 12 bases between. Germline V CDR1 and CDR2: MGHRA, YSYEKL. This CDR3 is built from 15 residues. In nucleotides, the CDR3 is TGCGCCAGCAGCCAAGAGGAAATTGATGGCGGGGAGCTGTTTTTT. Residues: CASSQEEIDGGELFF.

The chain is built from TRBV5-4 and TRBJ2-7; D may be TRBD2 (5 bases). The CDR3 consists of 13 residues. CDR1 and CDR2 from the germline V gene are SGHNT and YYREEE (reference sequence). V dropped 2 bases and J dropped 3 bases, with 9 bases sitting between them. CDR3: CASSFDGIYEQYF. The CDR3, as DNA: TGTGCCAGCAGCTTCGACGGGATCTACGAGCAGTACTTC.

The table lists this clonotype with a count of one. The chain recombines TRBV15 with TRBJ2-2; D is tentatively TRBD1 or TRBD2 (5 bases each). Trimming removed 6 bases from V and 5 bases from J, with 16 bases in between. Germline V gene lookup returns CDR1 LNHNV and CDR2 YYDKDF (reference sequence). CDR3 length equals 15 residues. As DNA, the CDR3 is TGTGCCACCAGAGGGGCCGGAGGCGGAACCGGGGAGCTGTTTTTT. It specifies CATRGAGGGTGELFF.

This clonotype has more than one count but fewer than ten. The CDR3 nucleotides are TGCGCCAGCAGCCAAGAAAGGACCTTCACAGATACGCAGTATTTT. It encodes CASSQERTFTDTQYF. This sequence joins TRBV4-3 and TRBJ2-3; no definite D call. From germline, CDR1 is LGHNA and CDR2 YSLEER. This CDR3 spans 15 amino acids. With 0 bases removed from V and 2 bases from J, the gap between germline ends came to 9 bases.

This clonotype came up a few times. This chain links TRBV4-1 with TRBJ2-3; D gene unclear. Trimming removed 1 base at V and 4 bases at J, with 9 bases between. Germline V gene data show CDR1 as MGHRA and CDR2 as YSYEKL. The CDR3 is 14 amino acids. CDR3 residues: CASSQGASPDTQYF. The CDR3 bases are TGCGCCAGCAGCCAAGGTGCTTCCCCAGATACGCAGTATTTT.

In this sample, this clonotype turned up a few times. This rearrangement joins TRBV5-1 to TRBJ2-7, with TRBD1 matching 7 bases. With V trimmed by 0 bases and J by 4 bases, 4 bases remained unmatched. The CDR3 runs to 14 residues. Looked up from germline, CDR1 is SGHRS and CDR2 is YFSETQ. CDR3 sequence (DNA): TGCGCCAGCAGCTTGGCACAGGGGCGGTACGAGCAGTACTTC. Amino acids: CASSLAQGRYEQYF.

This clonotype has ten or more counts. The V and J genes are TRBV20-1 and TRBJ2-5, with 11 bases matching TRBD2. The CDR3 extends over 13 amino acids. Germline V gene data show CDR1 as DFQATT and CDR2 as SNEGSKA (reference sequence). V gave up 3 bases and J gave up 11 bases; unmatched junction bases: 8. The CDR3 loop reads CSASSGRAREQYF. DNA of the CDR3: TGCAGTGCTAGTAGCGGGAGGGCCCGGGAGCAGTACTTC.

V and J are TRBV6-6 and TRBJ2-5; 7 nucleotides agree with TRBD2. The CDR3 loop spans 15 amino acids. In germline, CDR1 is MNHNY, CDR2 SVGAGI (reference sequence). The J segment lost 1 base and the V segment lost 4 bases, leaving 6 bases of the junction unmatched. CDR3 DNA: TGTGCCAGCAGTTCGGGAGGACGGTTCCAAGAGACCCAGTACTTC. It translates to CASSSGGRFQETQYF.

This clonotype was observed a handful of times. V usage is TRBV20-1 and J usage is TRBJ2-5, with 9 bases lining up with TRBD2. The J call is doubtful: the DNA matches TRBJ2-7 better. CDR1 is DFQATT and CDR2 is SNEGSKA in the germline V gene (reference sequence). The CDR3 runs to 14 residues. The CDR3 loop reads CSARWLAGNDEQYF. The CDR3 DNA follows: TGCAGTGCTAGATGGCTAGCGGGAAACGACGAGCAGTACTTC.

J is TRBJ2-3 and V is TRBV7-3; 7 positions match TRBD2. From germline, CDR1 is SGHTA and CDR2 FQGTGA. The CDR3 runs 16 residues. The ends lost 2 bases at V and 2 bases at J; junction bases unmatched: 7. Written as DNA, the CDR3 is TGTGCCAGCAGCTTAGGGGGGGAATTCGTCACAGATACGCAGTATTTT. Translating it yields CASSLGGEFVTDTQYF.

This chain links TRBV3-1 with TRBJ2-4; 7 bases fit TRBD1. Looked up from germline, CDR1 is LGHDT and CDR2 is YNNKEL (reference sequence). This CDR3 spans 17 amino acids. Trimming removed 3 bases from V and 0 bases from J; junction bases left unmatched: 8. The CDR3 DNA reads as TGTGCCAGCAGCCAGGACGGACCAGGGGGAGCCAAAAACATTCAGTACTTC. It yields the protein CASSQDGPGGAKNIQYF.

About this clonotype: An end of the junction does not agree with germline; a read error may underlie this. The V gene is TRBV25-1, the J gene TRBJ2-1; TRBD2 agrees at 13 bases. The tail of the sequence fits TRBJ2-5 better, so the J call may be wrong. In germline, CDR1 is MGHDK, CDR2 SYGVNS. This CDR3 spans 16 amino acids. The CDR3 sequence is CASAPGLAGSQGTQYF. The CDR3 region has the DNA TGTGCCAGCGCCCCGGGACTAGCGGGATCCCAAGGGACCCAGTACTTC.

There are a few counts of this clonotype. This chain links TRBV29-1 with TRBJ2-7; possibly TRBD1 or TRBD2 for D (6 bases each). Germline CDR1 is SQVTM and CDR2 is ANQGSEA. The CDR3 runs to 14 residues. V shed 7 bases and J shed 2 bases, with 18 bases lying between them. CDR3 sequence (DNA): TGCAGCGCTAGCGCAGGGGACTCTACCTACGAGCAGTACTTC. Translating gives CSASAGDSTYEQYF.

This clonotype was found many times. The chain couples TRBV15 to TRBJ2-4; D remains ambiguous. This CDR3 comprises 20 residues. The V gene's germline CDR1 is LNHNV and CDR2 YYDKDF (reference sequence). V shed 3 bases and J shed 3 bases, with 27 bases lying between them. Written as DNA, the CDR3 is TGTGCCACCAGCAGTGATACACGGGCTTTCGGAATACCCCACAAAAACATTCAGTACTTC. Translating gives CATSSDTRAFGIPHKNIQYF.

This clonotype was found a few times. This chain uses TRBV18 with TRBJ2-3; D may be TRBD2 (5 bases). Germline-derived CDR1 and CDR2 are KGHSH and LQKENI. This CDR3 is built from 13 residues. V was pared by 2 bases and J by 6 bases, with 9 bases between. CDR3 loop: CASSPASFDTQYF. The CDR3 nucleotides read TGTGCCAGCTCACCAGCTAGCTTCGATACGCAGTATTTT.

V and J are TRBV7-9 and TRBJ1-5; weak D call: TRBD1 (5 bases). The CDR3 loop spans 14 amino acids. The ends were cut back, 4 bases at V and 3 bases at J, with 10 bases in the middle. Germline V CDR1 and CDR2: SEHNR, FQNEAQ (reference sequence). The CDR3 DNA reads TGTGCCAGCAGCTCCGCAGGGAACAATCAGCCCCAGCATTTT. Protein: CASSSAGNNQPQHF.

This chain connects TRBV2 to TRBJ2-7; 12 bases match TRBD2. V shed 6 bases and J 4 bases; nucleotides not matched to a gene: 1. The germline gives CDR1 SNHLY, CDR2 FYNNEI. The length of the CDR3 is 13 residues. CDR3 protein: CASSGLAGYEQYF. In DNA, the CDR3 is TGTGCCAGCAGCGGACTAGCGGGGTACGAGCAGTACTTC.

V gene TRBV7-3 combines with J gene TRBJ2-5; D uncertain. The CDR3 runs 15 residues. CDR1 and CDR2 from the germline V gene are SGHTA and FQGTGA. V was trimmed by 0 bases and J by 0 bases, leaving 8 bases between them. CDR3 loop: CASSLTVLNQETQYF. As DNA, the CDR3 is TGTGCCAGCAGCTTAACAGTCCTAAACCAAGAGACCCAGTACTTC. Filled out from reference TRBV7-3 and TRBJ2-5, the complete variable domain reads GAGVSQTPSNKVTEKGKYVELRCDPISGHTALYWYRQSLGQGPEFLIYFQGTGAADDSGLPNDRFFAVRPEGSVSTLKIQRTERGDSAVYLCASSLTVLNQETQYFGPGTRLLVL.

The V and J genes are TRBV12-3 or TRBV12-4 and TRBJ2-5; a weak D match, TRBD2 (6 bases). Deletions cut 5 bases from V and 3 bases from J, with 13 bases between. CDR3 length: 14 amino acids. CDR3 in amino acids: CASSSGLGKETQYF. CDR3 nucleotides: TGTGCCAGCAGTAGCGGGTTGGGAAAAGAGACCCAGTACTTC.

There are a few counts of this clonotype. This chain uses TRBV7-6 with TRBJ2-1, with a weak D call TRBD2 (5 bases). Trimming left V 5 bases short and J 2 bases short, with 13 bases between. The CDR3 is made up of 15 amino acids. Germline V gene data show CDR1 as SGHVS and CDR2 as FNYEAQ. This CDR3 reads CASSPPSGTYNEQFF. Written as DNA, the CDR3 is TGTGCCAGCAGCCCCCCGTCGGGAACCTACAATGAGCAGTTCTTC.

This clonotype appeared a few times. The chain joins TRBV7-2 to TRBJ2-5, with 8 bases matching TRBD2. Germline CDR1 SGHTA, CDR2 FQGNSA. Losses at the gene ends were 1 base for V and 2 bases for J; bases not matched to a gene: 3. The CDR3 runs 15 residues. CDR3 residues: CASSLEAGEQETQYF. The CDR3 bases are TGTGCCAGCAGCTTAGAAGCGGGGGAGCAAGAGACCCAGTACTTC.

The chain couples TRBV7-2 to TRBJ2-2, with no clear D. V was pared by 1 base and J by 4 bases, with 16 bases between. The CDR3 contains 17 residues. Germline CDR1 SGHTA, CDR2 FQGNSA. The CDR3 DNA follows: TGTGCCAGCAGCTTAGGCCTATCGCCGGGTGGCACCGGGGAGCTGTTTTTT. Residues: CASSLGLSPGGTGELFF.